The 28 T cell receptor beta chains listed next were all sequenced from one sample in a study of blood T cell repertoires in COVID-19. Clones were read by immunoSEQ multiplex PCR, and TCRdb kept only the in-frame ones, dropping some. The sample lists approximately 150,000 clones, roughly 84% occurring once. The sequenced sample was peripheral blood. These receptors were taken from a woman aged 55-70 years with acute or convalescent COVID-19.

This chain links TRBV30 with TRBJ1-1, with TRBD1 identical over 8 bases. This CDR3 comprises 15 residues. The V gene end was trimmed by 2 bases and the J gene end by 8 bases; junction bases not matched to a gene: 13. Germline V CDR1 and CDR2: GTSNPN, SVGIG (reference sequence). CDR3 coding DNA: TGTGCCTGGAGTCCCTTAACTCACAGGGGGGCCGAAGCTTTCTTT. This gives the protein CAWSPLTHRGAEAFF.

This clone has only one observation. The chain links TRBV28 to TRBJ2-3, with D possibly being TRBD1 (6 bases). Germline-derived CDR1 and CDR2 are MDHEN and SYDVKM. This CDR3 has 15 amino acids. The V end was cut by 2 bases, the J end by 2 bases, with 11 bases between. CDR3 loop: CASSLPGHNTDTQYF. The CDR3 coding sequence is TGTGCCAGCAGTTTACCGGGACACAACACAGATACGCAGTATTTT.

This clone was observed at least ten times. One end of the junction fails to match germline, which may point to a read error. CDR3 DNA sequence: TGTGCCAGCAGGGAAGTGACAGGGGGCGCGGGACAGCCCCAGCATTTT. Protein: CASREVTGGAGQPQHF. The genes are TRBV6-1 and TRBJ1-5; 10 bases match TRBD1. The germline gives CDR1 MNHNS, CDR2 SASEGT. This CDR3 is 16 amino acids long.

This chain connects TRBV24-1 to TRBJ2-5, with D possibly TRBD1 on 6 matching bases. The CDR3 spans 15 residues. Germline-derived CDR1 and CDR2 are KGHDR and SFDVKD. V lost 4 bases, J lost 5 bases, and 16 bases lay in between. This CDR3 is CATSDPHRESETQYF. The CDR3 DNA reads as TGTGCCACCAGTGACCCACACAGGGAAAGCGAGACCCAGTACTTC.

CDR3 sequence: CAWSAGGPTVSFF. CDR3 coding DNA: TGTGCCTGGAGCGCAGGGGGCCCGACCGTGAGTTTCTTT. The chain employs TRBV30 and TRBJ1-1, with 8 bases fitting TRBD1. The CDR3 totals 13 residues. The germline gives CDR1 GTSNPN, CDR2 SVGIG (reference sequence). V shed 3 bases and J 13 bases; nucleotides not matched to a gene: 13.

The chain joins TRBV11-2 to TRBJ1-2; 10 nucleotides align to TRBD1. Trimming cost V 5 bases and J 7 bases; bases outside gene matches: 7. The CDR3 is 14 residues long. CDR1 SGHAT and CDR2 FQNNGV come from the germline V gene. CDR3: CASSPRQGARGYTF. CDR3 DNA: TGTGCCAGCAGCCCGAGACAGGGGGCGCGTGGCTACACCTTC.

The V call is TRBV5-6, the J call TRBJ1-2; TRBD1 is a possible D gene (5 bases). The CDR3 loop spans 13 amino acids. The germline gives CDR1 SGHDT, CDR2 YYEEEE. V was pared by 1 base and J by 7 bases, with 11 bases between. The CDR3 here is CASSLLVGGGYTF. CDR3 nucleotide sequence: TGTGCCAGCAGCTTGCTTGTGGGGGGTGGCTACACCTTC.

In DNA, the CDR3 is TGTGCCAGCAGCTTCGGGACAGGGAACTATGGCTACACCTTC. Translated: CASSFGTGNYGYTF. The J gene is TRBJ1-2, the V gene TRBV7-9; TRBD1 matches 9 bases. Looked up from germline, CDR1 is SEHNR and CDR2 is FQNEAQ (reference sequence). J lost 2 bases, V lost 3 bases, and 1 base had no gene match. This CDR3 contains 14 residues.

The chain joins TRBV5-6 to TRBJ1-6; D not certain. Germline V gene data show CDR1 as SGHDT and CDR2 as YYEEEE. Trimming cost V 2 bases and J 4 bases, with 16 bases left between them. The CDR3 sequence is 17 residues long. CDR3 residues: CASSLRQTIPYNSPLHF. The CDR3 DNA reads TGTGCCAGCAGCTTAAGGCAGACTATTCCGTATAATTCACCCCTCCACTTT.

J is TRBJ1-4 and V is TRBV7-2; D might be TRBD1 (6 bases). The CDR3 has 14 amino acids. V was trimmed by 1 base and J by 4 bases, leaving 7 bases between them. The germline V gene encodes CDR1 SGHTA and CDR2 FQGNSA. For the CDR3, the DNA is TGTGCCAGCAGCTTAGAAGGGGGTAATGAAAAACTGTTTTTT. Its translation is CASSLEGGNEKLFF.

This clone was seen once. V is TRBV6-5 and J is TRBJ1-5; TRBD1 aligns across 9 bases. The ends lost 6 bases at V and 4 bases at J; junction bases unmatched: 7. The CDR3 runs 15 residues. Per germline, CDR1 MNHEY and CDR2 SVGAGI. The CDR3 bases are TGTGCCAGCAGAAAGGGACAGGGAGATAATCAGCCCCAGCATTTT. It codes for CASRKGQGDNQPQHF.

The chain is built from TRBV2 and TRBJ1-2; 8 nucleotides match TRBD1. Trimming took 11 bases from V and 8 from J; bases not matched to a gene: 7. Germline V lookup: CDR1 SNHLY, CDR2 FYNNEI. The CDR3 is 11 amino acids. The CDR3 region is CAVSGGGGYTF. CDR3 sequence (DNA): TGTGCCGTTTCAGGGGGCGGGGGCTACACCTTC.

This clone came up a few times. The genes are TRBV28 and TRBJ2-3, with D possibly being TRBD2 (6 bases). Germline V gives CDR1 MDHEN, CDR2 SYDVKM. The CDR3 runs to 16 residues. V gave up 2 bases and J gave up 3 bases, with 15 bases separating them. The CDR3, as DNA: TGTGCCAGCAGTTTAGCGGCGACTAGTGGGACAGATACGCAGTATTTT. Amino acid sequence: CASSLAATSGTDTQYF.

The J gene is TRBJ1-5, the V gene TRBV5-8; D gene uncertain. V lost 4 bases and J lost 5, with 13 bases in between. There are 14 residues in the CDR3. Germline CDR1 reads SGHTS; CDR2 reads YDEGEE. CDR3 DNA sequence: TGTGCCAGCAGCGTGAGACTTTCCGATCAGCCCCAGCATTTT. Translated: CASSVRLSDQPQHF.

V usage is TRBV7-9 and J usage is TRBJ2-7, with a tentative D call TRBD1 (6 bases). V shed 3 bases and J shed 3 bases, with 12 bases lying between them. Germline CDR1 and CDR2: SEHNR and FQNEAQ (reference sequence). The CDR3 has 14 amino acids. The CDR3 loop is CASSFSGQNYEQYF. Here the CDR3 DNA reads TGTGCCAGCAGCTTCTCCGGACAGAACTACGAGCAGTACTTC.

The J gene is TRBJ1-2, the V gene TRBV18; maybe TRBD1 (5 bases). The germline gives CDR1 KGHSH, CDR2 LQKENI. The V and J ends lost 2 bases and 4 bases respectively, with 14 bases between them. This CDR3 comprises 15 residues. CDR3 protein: CASSPSARGGYGYTF. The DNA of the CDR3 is TGTGCCAGCTCACCAAGTGCGAGGGGAGGCTATGGCTACACCTTC.

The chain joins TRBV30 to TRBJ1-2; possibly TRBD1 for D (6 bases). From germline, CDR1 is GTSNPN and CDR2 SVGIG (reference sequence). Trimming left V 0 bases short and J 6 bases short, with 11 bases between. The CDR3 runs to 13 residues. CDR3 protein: CAWSVGGGHGYTF. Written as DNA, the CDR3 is TGTGCCTGGAGTGTAGGGGGGGGCCATGGCTACACCTTC.

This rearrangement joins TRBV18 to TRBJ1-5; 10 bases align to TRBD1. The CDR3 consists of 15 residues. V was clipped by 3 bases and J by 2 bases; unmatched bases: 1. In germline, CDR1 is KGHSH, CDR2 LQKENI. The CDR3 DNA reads TGTGCCAGCTCACCCGGGACAGGGGGCAATCAGCCCCAGCATTTT. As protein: CASSPGTGGNQPQHF.

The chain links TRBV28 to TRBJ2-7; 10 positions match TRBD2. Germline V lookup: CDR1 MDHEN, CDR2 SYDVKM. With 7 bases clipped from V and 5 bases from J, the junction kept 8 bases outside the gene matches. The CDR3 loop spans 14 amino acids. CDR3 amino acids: CASTKAGGLHEQYF. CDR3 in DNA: TGTGCCAGCACAAAAGCGGGGGGGCTTCACGAGCAGTACTTC.

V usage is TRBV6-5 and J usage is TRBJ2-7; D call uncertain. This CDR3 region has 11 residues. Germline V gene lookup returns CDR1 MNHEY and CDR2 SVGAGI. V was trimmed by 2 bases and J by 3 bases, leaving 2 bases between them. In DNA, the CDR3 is TGTGCCAGCAGTTACCGCTACGAGCAGTACTTC. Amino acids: CASSYRYEQYF.

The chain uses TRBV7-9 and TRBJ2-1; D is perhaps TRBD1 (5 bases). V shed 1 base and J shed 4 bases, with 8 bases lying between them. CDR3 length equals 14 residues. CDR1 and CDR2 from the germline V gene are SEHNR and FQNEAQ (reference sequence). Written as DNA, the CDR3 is TGTGCCAGCAGCTTAGTCCAGGGATACAATGAGCAGTTCTTC. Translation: CASSLVQGYNEQFF. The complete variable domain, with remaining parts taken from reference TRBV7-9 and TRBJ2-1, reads DTGVSQNPRHKITKRGQNVTFRCDPISEHNRLYWYRQTLGQGPEFLTYFQNEAQLEKSRLLSDRFSAERPKGSFSTLEIQRTEQGDSAMYLCASSLVQGYNEQFFGPGTRLTVL.

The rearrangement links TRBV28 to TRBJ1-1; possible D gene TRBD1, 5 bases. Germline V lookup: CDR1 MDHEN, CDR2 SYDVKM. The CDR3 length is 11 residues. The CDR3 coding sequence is TGTTCGACACGGGGGGACACTGAAGCTTTCTTT. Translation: CSTRGDTEAFF.

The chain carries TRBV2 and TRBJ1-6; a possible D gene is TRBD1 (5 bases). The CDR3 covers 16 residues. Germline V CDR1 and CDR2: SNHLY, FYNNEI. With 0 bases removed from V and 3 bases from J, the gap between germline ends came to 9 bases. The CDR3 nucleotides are TGTGCCAGCAGTGAAGCGCGGAGGGGCTATAATTCACCCCTCCACTTT. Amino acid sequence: CASSEARRGYNSPLHF.

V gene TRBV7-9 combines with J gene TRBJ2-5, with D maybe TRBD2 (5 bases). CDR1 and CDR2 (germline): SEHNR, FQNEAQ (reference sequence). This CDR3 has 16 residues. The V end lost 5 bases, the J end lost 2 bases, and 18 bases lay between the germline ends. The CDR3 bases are TGTGCCAGCAGCCAGACTAACGACCGTCCTCAAGAGACCCAGTACTTC. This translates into CASSQTNDRPQETQYF.

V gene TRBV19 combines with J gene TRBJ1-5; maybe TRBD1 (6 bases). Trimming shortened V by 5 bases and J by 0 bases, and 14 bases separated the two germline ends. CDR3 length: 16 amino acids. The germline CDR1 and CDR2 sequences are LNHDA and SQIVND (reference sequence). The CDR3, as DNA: TGTGCCAGTAGTCGTCGGGACAACTATAGCAATCAGCCCCAGCATTTT. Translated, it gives CASSRRDNYSNQPQHF.

The CDR3: CAQQPIWDSGTYGYTF. The CDR3 region has the DNA TGTGCCCAGCAGCCTATCTGGGACAGTGGAACCTATGGCTACACCTTC. The chain has TRBV7-9 and TRBJ1-2, with 7 nucleotides matching TRBD1. The CDR3 sequence is 16 residues long. Per the germline V gene, CDR1 is SEHNR and CDR2 is FQNEAQ (reference sequence). With 11 bases clipped from V and 4 bases from J, the junction kept 19 bases outside the gene matches.

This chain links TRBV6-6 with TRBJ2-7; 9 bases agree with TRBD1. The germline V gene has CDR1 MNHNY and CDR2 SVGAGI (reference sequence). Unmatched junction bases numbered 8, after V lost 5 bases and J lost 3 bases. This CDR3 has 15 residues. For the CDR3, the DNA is TGTGCCAGCAGTCGCCCTCGGGACAGGGTCTACGAGCAGTACTTC. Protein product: CASSRPRDRVYEQYF.

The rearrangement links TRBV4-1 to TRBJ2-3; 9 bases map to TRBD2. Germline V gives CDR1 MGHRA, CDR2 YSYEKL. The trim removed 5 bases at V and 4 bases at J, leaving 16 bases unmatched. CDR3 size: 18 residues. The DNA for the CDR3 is TGCGCCAGCAGCTTCACGGCGAGGGGACTAGCAATCGCAGATACGCAGTATTTT. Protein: CASSFTARGLAIADTQYF.